These T cell receptor beta chains were read from a single sample in a study of blood T cell repertoires in COVID-19. Profiled with immunoSEQ multiplex PCR; TCRdb holds only in-frame clones, not every one. The sample has some 240,000 clones, about nine tenths seen once. Material: peripheral blood. These receptor sequences come from a man aged 55 to 70 who had recovered from COVID-19. Both conserved end residues are part of each CDR3. Each record gives: J gene, D gene, clone size, V gene, CDR3 protein, CDR3 DNA. D genes are given only for firm matches. Part of the rows lack a size; the others show once, few, many or a class for expanded clones.

>TRBJ2-7|TRBD1|-|TRBV6-6
CASRSYPGQSYYEQYF
TGTGCCAGCAGATCTTACCCGGGACAGTCTTACTACGAGCAGTACTTC
>TRBJ1-2|-|few|TRBV3-1/TRBV3-2
CASSQVGGYGYTF
TGTGCCAGCAGCCAAGTAGGGGGCTATGGCTACACCTTC
>TRBJ2-3|TRBD2|-|TRBV30
CAWSVGLAGPTDTQYF
TGTGCCTGGAGTGTTGGACTAGCGGGGCCCACAGATACGCAGTATTTT
>TRBJ1-1|-|-|TRBV2
CASSEREGNTEAFF
TGTGCCAGCAGTGAAAGGGAGGGTAACACTGAAGCTTTCTTT
>TRBJ1-1|-|-|TRBV27
CASRKYRDAEAFF
TGTGCCAGCAGAAAATACAGGGACGCTGAAGCTTTCTTT
>TRBJ1-5|-|-|TRBV7-8
CASSPGADYSNQPQHF
TGTGCCAGCAGCCCCGGAGCGGATTATAGCAATCAGCCCCAGCATTTT
>TRBJ1-4|-|-|TRBV6-1
CASSEPPGGRDEKLFF
TGTGCCAGCAGCGAACCCCCGGGGGGAAGAGATGAAAAACTGTTTTTT
>TRBJ2-3|TRBD1|-|TRBV29-1
CSVTGTDTQYF
TGCAGCGTGACAGGGACAGATACGCAGTATTTT
>TRBJ2-3|TRBD2|-|TRBV5-1
CASSPTSGGPPNTDTQYF
TGCGCCAGCAGTCCCACTAGCGGGGGGCCACCTAACACAGATACGCAGTATTTT
>TRBJ2-7|TRBD2|-|TRBV11-2
CASSLAASGGAYEQYF
TGTGCCAGCAGCTTAGCGGCTAGCGGGGGGGCTTACGAGCAGTACTTC
>TRBJ1-1|-|-|TRBV3-1/TRBV3-2
CASSPGGLNTEAFF
TGTGCCAGCAGCCCCGGGGGGCTCAACACTGAAGCTTTCTTT
>TRBJ1-2|TRBD1|-|TRBV6-4
CASSRTGRYGYTF
TGTGCCAGCAGTCGGACAGGTCGCTATGGCTACACCTTC
>TRBJ2-2|-|-|TRBV29-1
CSVELAVTNTGELFF
TGCAGCGTTGAATTAGCGGTTACGAACACCGGGGAGCTGTTTTTT
>TRBJ1-1|-|-|TRBV5-1
CASLSGTEAFF
TGCGCCAGCCTGTCGGGCACTGAAGCTTTCTTT
>TRBJ2-5|-|-|TRBV5-1
CASSLGGVQETQYF
TGCGCCAGCAGCTTGGGGGGGGTCCAAGAGACCCAGTACTTC
>TRBJ1-3|TRBD1|-|TRBV4-1
CASSQGQGSGNTIYF
TGCGCCAGCAGCCAAGGACAGGGCTCTGGAAACACCATATATTTT
>TRBJ2-7|TRBD2|-|TRBV7-9
CASSARTGTSGANSYEQYF
TGTGCCAGCAGCGCCAGGACCGGGACTAGCGGGGCAAACTCCTACGAGCAGTACTTC
>TRBJ2-3|-|-|TRBV7-8
CASSLEGIDTQYF
TGTGCCAGCAGCTTAGAGGGGATAGATACGCAGTATTTT
>TRBJ2-7|TRBD2|-|TRBV11-2
CASRSIAGKTYEQYF
TGTGCCAGCAGATCAATAGCGGGGAAGACCTACGAGCAGTACTTC
>TRBJ2-2|TRBD2|-|TRBV6-5
CASSYSLAGRSGELFF
TGTGCCAGCAGTTACTCACTAGCGGGAAGATCCGGGGAGCTGTTTTTT
>TRBJ1-2|TRBD1|-|TRBV5-1
CASSRDRVGGYTF
TGCGCCAGCAGCCGAGACAGGGTGGGAGGCTACACCTTC
>TRBJ1-5|-|-|TRBV24-1
CATSGAGPNQPQHF
TGTGCCACCAGTGGGGCAGGGCCCAATCAGCCCCAGCATTTT
>TRBJ1-6|TRBD1|-|TRBV5-1
CASSFSGTENSPLHF
TGCGCCAGCAGTTTTTCCGGGACAGAAAATTCACCCCTCCACTTT
>TRBJ2-5|-|-|TRBV19
CASTGSGRTPQETQYF
TGTGCCAGTACGGGCTCGGGGAGAACACCCCAAGAGACCCAGTACTTC